This T cell receptor beta chain appears in the sequencing data of a study of blood T cell repertoires in COVID-19. Overall study: Samples came from the United States, Italy and Spain, spanning acute and convalescent COVID-19. PBMCs, B-cell-depleted T cells, or T cells were the source of the cDNA or gDNA that made up the material.

Original handling: Scientists estimated how many nucleated cells there were by amplifying reference gene primers. The protocol was immunoSEQ multiplex PCR, while the TCRdb copy is restricted to in-frame clones and leaves out a portion. Clonal size and the V and J genes are those of that table, whereas D and trimming came from the DNA. Here the sample spans about 240,000 clones, around 90% being singletons. Trimming took 5 bases from V and 7 from J, leaving 20 bases between them. CDR3 size: 15 residues. Looked up from germline, CDR1 is LNHDA and CDR2 is SQIVND (reference sequence). This sequence joins TRBV19 and TRBJ2-5; D may be TRBD1 (6 bases). The receptor was isolated from a man between 60 and 70 years old who had recovered from COVID-19. What was sequenced was peripheral blood. The CDR3 loop reads CASSWGPGPPGTQYF. The CDR3 coding sequence is TGTGCCAGTAGTTGGGGGCCAGGGCCTCCGGGGACCCAGTACTTC.